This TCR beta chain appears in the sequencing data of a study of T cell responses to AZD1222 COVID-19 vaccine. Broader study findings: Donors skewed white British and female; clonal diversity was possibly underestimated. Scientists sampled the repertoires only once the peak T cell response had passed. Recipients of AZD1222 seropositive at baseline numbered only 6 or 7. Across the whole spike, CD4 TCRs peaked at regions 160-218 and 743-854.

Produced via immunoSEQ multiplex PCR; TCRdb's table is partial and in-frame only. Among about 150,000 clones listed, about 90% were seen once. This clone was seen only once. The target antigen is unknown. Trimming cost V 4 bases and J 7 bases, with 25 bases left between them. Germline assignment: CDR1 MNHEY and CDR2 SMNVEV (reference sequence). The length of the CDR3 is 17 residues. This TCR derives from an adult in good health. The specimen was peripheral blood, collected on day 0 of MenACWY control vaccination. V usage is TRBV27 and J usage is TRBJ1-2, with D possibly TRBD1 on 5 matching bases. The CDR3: CASSSQRPAGLRGGYTF. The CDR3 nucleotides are TGTGCCAGCAGTTCTCAAAGACCCGCAGGGTTAAGGGGTGGCTACACCTTC.